Following are 18 T cell receptor beta chains from one sample sequenced in a study of T-cell memory formation after mild COVID-19. TCRdb used MiXCR to reprocess the 5' RACE reads, holding one entry per CDR3 protein. Of about 210,000 distinct CDR3 sequences listed, 27% were seen once; the top ten hold about an eighth. Sequencing used PBMCs or a T cell subset sorted from them (not recorded which). Receptors originate from an adult woman who had mild COVID-19 (a few samples of this study predate the infection). Cell type and time point are not known.

The rearrangement links TRBV19 to TRBJ1-3, with D unclear. V shed 0 bases and J shed 5 bases, with 20 bases lying between them. Germline CDR1 is LNHDA and CDR2 is SQIVND (reference sequence). This CDR3 is 18 amino acids long. The CDR3 loop is CASSIDAAFGLSRNTIYF. The CDR3 nucleotides are TGTGCCAGTAGTATAGATGCGGCCTTCGGGTTGAGTAGAAACACCATATATTTT.

This clonotype showed up just a few times. The chain has TRBV5-1 and TRBJ2-3, with 10 positions matching TRBD2. Germline V gene data show CDR1 as SGHRS and CDR2 as YFSETQ. The CDR3 has 17 amino acids. V lost 1 base and J lost 2; bases outside the gene matches: 7. The CDR3 sequence: CASSLSASGGLTDTQYF. Here the CDR3 DNA reads TGCGCCAGCAGCTTGTCGGCTAGCGGGGGCCTCACAGATACGCAGTATTTT.

The gene calls are TRBV24-1 and TRBJ1-2; the D is unclear. Trimming stripped 6 bases from V and 6 bases from J, with 19 bases between. Germline-derived CDR1 and CDR2 are KGHDR and SFDVKD. The CDR3 spans 15 residues. For the CDR3, the DNA is TGTGCCACCAGTAGCGGCTCCCCGGGGAGGGATGGCTACACCTTC. As protein: CATSSGSPGRDGYTF.

Many counts were recorded for this clonotype. The rearrangement joins TRBV5-4 to TRBJ2-3; 10 nucleotides align to TRBD2. V shed 5 bases and J 8 bases; nucleotides not matched to a gene: 8. The CDR3 is made up of 14 amino acids. Germline CDR1 and CDR2: SGHNT and YYREEE (reference sequence). The DNA of the CDR3 is TGTGCCAGCAGACAAAGCGGGAGGGCCGCTACGCAGTATTTT. This translates into CASRQSGRAATQYF.

V is TRBV6-4 and J is TRBJ1-2, with D tentatively TRBD1 (6 bases). V gave up 2 bases and J gave up 3 bases, with 10 bases separating them. Per germline, CDR1 MRHNA and CDR2 SNTAGT. The CDR3 is 14 residues long. CDR3 in DNA: TGTGCCAGCAGTGACGGGGGGCAGGACTATGGCTACACCTTC. This sequence encodes CASSDGGQDYGYTF.

This chain connects TRBV18 to TRBJ1-5; D might be TRBD1 (5 bases). The CDR3 has 16 residues. CDR1 KGHSH and CDR2 LQKENI come from the germline V gene. The germline V and J ends were trimmed by 3 bases and 3 bases, with 15 bases remaining between them. As DNA, the CDR3 is TGTGCCAGCTCACCCCCGGGAGTTGGGGCCAATCAGCCCCAGCATTTT. Translated, it gives CASSPPGVGANQPQHF.

This sequence joins TRBV20-1 and TRBJ2-1, with D hard to call. Germline CDR1 is DFQATT and CDR2 is SNEGSKA (reference sequence). This CDR3 is built from 15 residues. V was pared by 0 bases and J by 6 bases, with 15 bases between. Here the CDR3 DNA reads TGCAGTGCTAGAGATGATTGGCAGGTGGGCAATGAGCAGTTCTTC. Translated, it gives CSARDDWQVGNEQFF.

The chain links TRBV9 to TRBJ2-7, with 8 bases that match TRBD2. J lost 3 bases, V lost 0 bases, and 5 bases had no gene match. CDR3 length equals 15 residues. The V gene's germline CDR1 is SGDLS and CDR2 YYNGEE. CDR3 in amino acids: CASSVESSGYYEQYF. CDR3 in DNA: TGTGCCAGCAGCGTAGAGTCTAGCGGGTACTACGAGCAGTACTTC. The entire variable domain, with the rest obtained from reference TRBV9 and TRBJ2-7, is as follows: DSGVTQTPKHLITATGQRVTLRCSPRSGDLSVYWYQQSLDQGLQFLIQYYNGEERAKGNILERFSAQQFPDLHSELNLSSLELGDSALYFCASSVESSGYYEQYFGPGTRLTVT.

This clonotype has a handful of counts. This chain links TRBV7-9 with TRBJ1-2, with D unresolved. Germline CDR1 and CDR2: SEHNR and FQNEAQ (reference sequence). This CDR3 is built from 14 residues. V gave up 3 bases and J gave up 4 bases, with 12 bases separating them. The CDR3 nucleotides read TGTGCCAGCAGCTTGGACCTAAATATCTATGGCTACACCTTC. Its protein is CASSLDLNIYGYTF.

This clonotype was seen a few times. The rearrangement links TRBV3-1 to TRBJ2-5, with 11 bases lining up with TRBD2. The V segment lost 4 bases and the J segment 6 bases; nucleotides outside the gene matches: 7. The CDR3 extends over 15 amino acids. Germline CDR1 reads LGHDT; CDR2 reads YNNKEL (reference sequence). The CDR3 loop is CASSPLASGRKTQYF. The CDR3 nucleotides read TGTGCCAGCAGCCCGCTGGCTAGCGGGAGGAAGACCCAGTACTTC.

The rearrangement joins TRBV18 to TRBJ2-3, with a possible D match to TRBD1 (5 bases). Trimming took off 0 bases at V and 1 base at J, with 8 bases between the two ends. CDR1 and CDR2 from the germline V gene are KGHSH and LQKENI. The CDR3 has 15 amino acids. The CDR3 protein is CASSPPQGGTDTQYF. The CDR3 nucleotides are TGTGCCAGCTCACCACCCCAAGGGGGCACAGATACGCAGTATTTT.

This clonotype appeared a few times. CDR3 protein: CASSLLAEAQYF. In DNA form, the CDR3 reads TGTGCCAGCAGTTTACTAGCGGAGGCCCAGTACTTC. J is TRBJ2-5 and V is TRBV2; 8 bases map to TRBD2. Trimming at V came to 5 bases and at J to 9 bases, leaving 5 bases not matched to a gene. The CDR3 spans 12 residues. Looked up from germline, CDR1 is SNHLY and CDR2 is FYNNEI. The full variable domain, rest sourced from reference TRBV2 and TRBJ2-5, is EPEVTQTPSHQVTQMGQEVILRCVPISNHLYFYWYRQILGQKVEFLVSFYNNEISEKSEIFDDQFSVERPDGSNFTLKIRSTKLEDSAMYFCASSLLAEAQYFGPGTRLLVL.

V is TRBV3-1 and J is TRBJ2-1, with 8 bases that match TRBD2. Germline V gene data show CDR1 as LGHDT and CDR2 as YNNKEL (reference sequence). V was clipped by 0 bases and J by 2 bases; unmatched bases: 0. The CDR3 sequence is 15 residues long. The CDR3, as DNA: TGTGCCAGCAGCCAAGATAGCGGGACCTACAATGAGCAGTTCTTC. Its protein product is CASSQDSGTYNEQFF.

The chain recombines TRBV6-2 or TRBV6-3 with TRBJ1-2; the D is unclear. The CDR3 length is 14 residues. Between the trimmed V and J ends, which lost 0 bases and 2 bases, there was a span of 7 bases. Germline CDR1 reads MNHEY; CDR2 reads SVGEGT. CDR3 coding DNA: TGTGCCAGCAGTTACTCGGTCAGAAACTATGGCTACACCTTC. Translation: CASSYSVRNYGYTF.

This clonotype was observed a few times. The rearrangement joins TRBV12-3 or TRBV12-4 to TRBJ2-5; 9 bases map to TRBD1. V was pared by 4 bases and J by 4 bases, with 4 bases of the junction left unmatched. The CDR3 loop spans 14 amino acids. The CDR3 loop reads CASSWTGVGETQYF. CDR3 nucleotides: TGTGCCAGCAGTTGGACAGGGGTAGGAGAGACCCAGTACTTC.

This sequence joins TRBV7-9 and TRBJ2-5; D not certain. V was trimmed by 3 bases and J by 5 bases, leaving 13 bases between them. The CDR3 covers 14 residues. Looked up from germline, CDR1 is SEHNR and CDR2 is FQNEAQ (reference sequence). The DNA of the CDR3 is TGTGCCAGCAGCTTTCCATCGAACCGGGAGACCCAGTACTTC. This encodes CASSFPSNRETQYF.

This clonotype showed up just once. The CDR3 nucleotides are TGCGCCAGCAGCGTTCACAGTACTAGCACAGATACGCAGTATTTT. Amino acid sequence: CASSVHSTSTDTQYF. V gene TRBV5-1 combines with J gene TRBJ2-3; D is uncertain. The V end lost 4 bases, the J end lost 0 bases, and 12 bases lay between the germline ends. In germline, CDR1 is SGHRS, CDR2 YFSETQ. The CDR3 has 15 residues.

The chain has TRBV29-1 and TRBJ2-7; D gene uncertain. V was clipped by 5 bases and J by 5 bases, with 7 bases between them. Germline V gene sequence: CDR1 SQVTM, CDR2 ANQGSEA. This CDR3 has 10 amino acids. DNA for the CDR3: TGCAGCGTTTGGACCCACGAGCAGTACTTC. Protein sequence: CSVWTHEQYF.